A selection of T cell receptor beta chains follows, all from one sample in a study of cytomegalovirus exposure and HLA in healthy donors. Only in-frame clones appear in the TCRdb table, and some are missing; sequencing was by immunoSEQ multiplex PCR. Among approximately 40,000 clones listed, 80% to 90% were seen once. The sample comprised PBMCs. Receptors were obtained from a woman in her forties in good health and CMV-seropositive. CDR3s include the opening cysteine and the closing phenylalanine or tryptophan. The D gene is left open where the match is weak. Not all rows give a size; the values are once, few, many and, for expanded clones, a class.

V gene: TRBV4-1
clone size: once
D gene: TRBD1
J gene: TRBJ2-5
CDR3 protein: CASRPRDRGETQYF
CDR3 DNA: TGCGCCAGCAGGCCAAGGGACAGGGGGGAGACCCAGTACTTC

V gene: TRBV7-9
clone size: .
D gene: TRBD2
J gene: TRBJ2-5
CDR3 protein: CASSPGLATETQYF
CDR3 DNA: TGTGCCAGCAGCCCGGGACTAGCTACTGAGACCCAGTACTTC

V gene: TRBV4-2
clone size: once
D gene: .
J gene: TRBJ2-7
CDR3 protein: CASSQASGSSYEQYF
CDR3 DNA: TGTGCCAGCAGCCAAGCCTCAGGAAGCAGCTACGAGCAGTACTTC

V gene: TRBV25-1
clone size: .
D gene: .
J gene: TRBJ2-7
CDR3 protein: CASIRGYEQYF
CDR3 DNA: TGTGCCAGCATTAGGGGATACGAGCAGTACTTC

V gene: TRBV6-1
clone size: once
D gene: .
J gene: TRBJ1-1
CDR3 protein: CASRSGDTVLKAFF
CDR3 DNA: TGTGCCAGCCGCAGTGGGGACACCGTCTTGAAAGCTTTCTTT

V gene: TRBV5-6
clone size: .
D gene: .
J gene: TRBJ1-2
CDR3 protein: CASSLGEGDGYTF
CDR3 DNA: TGTGCCAGCAGCTTGGGGGAGGGGGATGGCTACACCTTC

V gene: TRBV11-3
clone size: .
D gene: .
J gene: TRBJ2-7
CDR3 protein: CASSLQASYEQYF
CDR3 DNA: TGTGCCAGCAGCTTACAGGCCTCCTACGAGCAGTACTTC

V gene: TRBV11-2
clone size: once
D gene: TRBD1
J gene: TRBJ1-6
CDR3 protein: CASSPGQVNSPLHF
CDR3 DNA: TGTGCCAGCAGCCCGGGACAGGTTAATTCACCCCTCCACTTT

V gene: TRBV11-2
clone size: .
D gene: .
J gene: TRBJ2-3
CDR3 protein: CASSLAGAFTDTQYF
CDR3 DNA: TGTGCCAGCAGCTTAGCAGGGGCCTTCACAGATACGCAGTATTTT

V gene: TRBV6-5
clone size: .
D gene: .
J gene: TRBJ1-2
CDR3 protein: CASRTPTALNYGYTF
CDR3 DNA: TGTGCCAGCAGGACGCCGACAGCCCTCAACTATGGCTACACCTTC

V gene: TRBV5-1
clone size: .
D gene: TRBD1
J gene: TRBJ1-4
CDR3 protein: CASSLGAGGNEKLFF
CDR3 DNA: TGCGCCAGCAGCTTGGGTGCAGGGGGAAATGAAAAACTGTTTTTT

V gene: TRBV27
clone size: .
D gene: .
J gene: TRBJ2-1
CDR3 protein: CASSSITLHSYNEQFF
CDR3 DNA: TGTGCCAGCAGTTCGATCACCCTACACAGCTACAATGAGCAGTTCTTC

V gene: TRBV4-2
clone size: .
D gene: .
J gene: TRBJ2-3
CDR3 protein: CASSQLRGAQPADTQYF
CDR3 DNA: TGTGCCAGCAGCCAGCTTCGGGGGGCACAACCAGCAGATACGCAGTATTTT

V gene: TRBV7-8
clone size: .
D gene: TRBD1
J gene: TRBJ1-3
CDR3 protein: CASSLNSLEGAENTIYF
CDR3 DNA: TGTGCCAGCAGCTTAAACTCCCTCGAGGGGGCCGAAAACACCATATATTTT

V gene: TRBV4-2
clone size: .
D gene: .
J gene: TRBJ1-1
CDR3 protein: CASSQLSENTEAFF
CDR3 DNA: TGTGCCAGCAGCCAGCTTTCAGAGAACACTGAAGCTTTCTTT

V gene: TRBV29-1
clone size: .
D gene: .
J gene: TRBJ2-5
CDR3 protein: CSVVVAGMMTQYF
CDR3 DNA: TGCAGCGTTGTAGTCGCAGGGATGATGACCCAGTACTTC

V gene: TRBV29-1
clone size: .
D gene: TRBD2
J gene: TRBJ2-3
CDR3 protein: CSVASGSTDTQYF
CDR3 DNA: TGCAGCGTTGCTAGCGGGAGCACAGATACGCAGTATTTT

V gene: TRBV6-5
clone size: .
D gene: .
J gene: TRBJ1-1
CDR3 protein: CASSYWGMNTEAFF
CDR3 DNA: TGTGCCAGCAGTTACTGGGGCATGAACACTGAAGCTTTCTTT

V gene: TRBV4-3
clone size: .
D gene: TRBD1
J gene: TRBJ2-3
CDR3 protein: CASSQTGDISTDTQYF
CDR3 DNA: TGCGCCAGCAGCCAGACAGGGGACATCTCCACAGATACGCAGTATTTT

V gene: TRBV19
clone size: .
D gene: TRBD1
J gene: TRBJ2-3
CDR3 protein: CASSSTGVRTDTQYF
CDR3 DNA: TGTGCCAGTAGCTCGACAGGGGTAAGAACAGATACGCAGTATTTT

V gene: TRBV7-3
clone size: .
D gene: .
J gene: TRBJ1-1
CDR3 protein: CATWPGQLLTGAEAFF
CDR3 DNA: TGTGCCACCTGGCCAGGGCAGCTCCTAACTGGCGCTGAAGCTTTCTTT

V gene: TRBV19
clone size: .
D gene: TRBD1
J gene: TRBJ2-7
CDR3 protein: CASSWGTGGSYEQYF
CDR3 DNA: TGTGCCAGTAGCTGGGGGACAGGGGGGTCCTACGAGCAGTACTTC

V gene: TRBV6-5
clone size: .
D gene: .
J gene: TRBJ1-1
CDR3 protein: CASSVSGLDTEAFF
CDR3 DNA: TGTGCCAGCAGTGTTTCGGGACTTGACACTGAAGCTTTCTTT

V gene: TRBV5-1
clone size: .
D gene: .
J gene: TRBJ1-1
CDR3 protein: CASSLALLGGMITEAFF
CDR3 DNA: TGCGCCAGCAGCTTGGCCCTCTTGGGAGGGATGATTACTGAAGCTTTCTTT

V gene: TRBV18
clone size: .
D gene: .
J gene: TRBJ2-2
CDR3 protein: CASSPGLTNTGELFF
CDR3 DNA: TGTGCCAGCTCACCAGGGCTCACGAACACCGGGGAGCTGTTTTTT

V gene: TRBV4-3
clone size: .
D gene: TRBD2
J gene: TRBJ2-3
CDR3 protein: CASSQGSGGAGDTQYF
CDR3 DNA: TGCGCCAGCAGCCAAGGAAGCGGGGGGGCTGGAGATACGCAGTATTTT

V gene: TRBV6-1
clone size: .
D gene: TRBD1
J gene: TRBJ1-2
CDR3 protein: CASSQSQGIYGYTF
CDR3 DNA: TGTGCCAGCAGTCAATCACAGGGGATCTATGGCTACACCTTC

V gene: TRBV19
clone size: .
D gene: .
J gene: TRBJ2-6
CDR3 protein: CASSEQSGANVLTF
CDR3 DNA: TGTGCCAGTAGTGAACAATCTGGGGCCAACGTCCTGACTTTC

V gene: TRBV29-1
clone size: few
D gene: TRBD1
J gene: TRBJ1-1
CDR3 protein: CSAQQGDTEAFF
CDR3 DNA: TGCAGCGCCCAACAGGGGGACACTGAAGCTTTCTTT

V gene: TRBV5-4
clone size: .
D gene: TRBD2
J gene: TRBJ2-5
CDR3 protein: CASSPTAGEQETQYF
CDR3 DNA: TGTGCCAGCAGCCCCACCGCGGGGGAACAAGAGACCCAGTACTTC

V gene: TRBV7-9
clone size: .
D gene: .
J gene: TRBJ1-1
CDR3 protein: CAIHIEPGLVRAFF
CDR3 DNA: TGTGCCATCCATATCGAACCGGGTCTGGTTCGAGCTTTCTTT

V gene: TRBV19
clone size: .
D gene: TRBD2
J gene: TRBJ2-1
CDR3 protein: CASSIGTSPNEQFF
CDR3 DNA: TGTGCCAGTAGTATTGGGACTAGCCCGAATGAGCAGTTCTTC

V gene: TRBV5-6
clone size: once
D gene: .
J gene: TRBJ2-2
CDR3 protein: CASSPLAGELFF
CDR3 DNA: TGTGCCAGCAGTCCCCTCGCCGGGGAGCTGTTTTTT

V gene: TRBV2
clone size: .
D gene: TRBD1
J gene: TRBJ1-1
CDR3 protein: CASSAGTAEAFF
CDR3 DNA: TGTGCCAGCAGCGCCGGGACAGCTGAAGCTTTCTTT

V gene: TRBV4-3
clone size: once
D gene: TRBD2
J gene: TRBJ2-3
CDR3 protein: CASSQDGGVTTDTQYF
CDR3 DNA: TGCGCCAGCAGCCAAGACGGGGGGGTCACCACAGATACGCAGTATTTT

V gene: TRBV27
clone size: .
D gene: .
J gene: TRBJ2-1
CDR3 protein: CTSSTQGPHRDEQFF
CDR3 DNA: TGTACCAGCAGCACACAGGGTCCCCATAGAGATGAGCAGTTCTTC

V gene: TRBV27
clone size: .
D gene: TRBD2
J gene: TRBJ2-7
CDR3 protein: CASSLYPPTSGGDTYEQYF
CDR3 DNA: TGTGCCAGCAGTTTATACCCCCCGACTAGCGGGGGTGATACCTACGAGCAGTACTTC

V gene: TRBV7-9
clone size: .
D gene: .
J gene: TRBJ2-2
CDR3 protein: CASSLQTGKTGELFF
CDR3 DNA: TGTGCCAGCAGCTTACAAACAGGGAAAACCGGGGAGCTGTTTTTT

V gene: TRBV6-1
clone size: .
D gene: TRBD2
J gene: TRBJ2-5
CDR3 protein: CASSEPGGRETQYF
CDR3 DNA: TGTGCCAGCAGTGAACCGGGGGGGAGAGAGACCCAGTACTTC

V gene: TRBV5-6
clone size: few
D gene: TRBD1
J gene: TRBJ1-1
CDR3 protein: CASSAPDRGHTEAFF
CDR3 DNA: TGTGCCAGCAGCGCCCCCGACAGGGGCCACACTGAAGCTTTCTTT

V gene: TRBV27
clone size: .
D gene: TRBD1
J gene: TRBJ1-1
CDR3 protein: CASGATRTGAFF
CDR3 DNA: TGTGCCAGCGGGGCCACTCGGACAGGGGCTTTCTTT

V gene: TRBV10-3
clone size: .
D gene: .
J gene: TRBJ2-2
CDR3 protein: CAMGAGELFF
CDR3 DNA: TGTGCCATGGGGGCGGGGGAGCTGTTTTTT

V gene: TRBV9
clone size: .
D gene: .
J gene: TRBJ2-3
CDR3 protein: CASSVSPSSTDTQYF
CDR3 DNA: TGTGCCAGCAGCGTAAGCCCCTCTAGCACAGATACGCAGTATTTT

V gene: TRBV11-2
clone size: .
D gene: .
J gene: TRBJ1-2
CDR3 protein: CASSFPTGPTPSGYTF
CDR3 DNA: TGTGCCAGCAGCTTCCCGACAGGTCCTACCCCCTCTGGCTACACCTTC

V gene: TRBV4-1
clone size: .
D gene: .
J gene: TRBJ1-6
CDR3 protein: CASSRQWDGGKGSPLHF
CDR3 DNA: TGCGCCAGCAGCCGCCAATGGGACGGAGGGAAAGGATCACCCCTCCACTTT

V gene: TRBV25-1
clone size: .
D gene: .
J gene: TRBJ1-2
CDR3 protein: CASSGLETAYGYTF
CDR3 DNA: TGTGCCAGCAGTGGGTTAGAGACAGCCTATGGCTACACCTTC

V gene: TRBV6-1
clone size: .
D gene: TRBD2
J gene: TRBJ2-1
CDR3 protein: CASSDLAGLNNEQFF
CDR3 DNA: TGTGCCAGCAGTGACCTAGCGGGGCTGAACAATGAGCAGTTCTTC

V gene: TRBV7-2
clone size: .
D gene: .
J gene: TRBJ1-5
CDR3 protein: CASSLVANPGPQHF
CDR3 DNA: TGTGCCAGCAGCTTAGTTGCGAACCCCGGGCCCCAGCATTTT

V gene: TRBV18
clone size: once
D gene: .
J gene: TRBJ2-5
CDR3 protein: CASSPFGLTGKTQYF
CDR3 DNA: TGTGCCAGCTCACCGTTTGGTCTTACAGGCAAGACCCAGTACTTC

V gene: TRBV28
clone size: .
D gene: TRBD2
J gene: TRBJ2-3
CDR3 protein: CASSISGGGNTQYF
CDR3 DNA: TGTGCCAGCAGCATAAGCGGGGGCGGAAATACGCAGTATTTT

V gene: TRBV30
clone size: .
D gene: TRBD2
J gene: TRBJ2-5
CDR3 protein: CAWNAGGEGQETQYF
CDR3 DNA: TGTGCCTGGAACGCGGGGGGGGAGGGCCAAGAGACCCAGTACTTC